This is a list of T cell receptor beta chains from one sample in a study of T-cell memory formation after mild COVID-19. MiXCR, applied by TCRdb to the 5' RACE reads, yields one record per CDR3 protein. This table has tens of thousands of distinct CDR3 sequences, 16% appearing once. Sequencing used PBMCs or a T cell subset sorted from them (not recorded which). Receptor source: an adult woman who had mild COVID-19 (a few samples of this study predate the infection). Cell type and time point are not known. Each CDR3 is given with its conserved first and last residue. For some rows the clone size is stated as once, few or many, or as a class when expanded; others skip it.

clone_size j_call v_call cdr3_aa
few TRBJ2-7 TRBV9 CASSGEISYEQYF
many TRBJ2-3 TRBV4-2 CASSQEGRGQLTDTQYF
- TRBJ1-1 TRBV19 CASSLWTGNTEAFF
few TRBJ2-2 TRBV7-9 CASSPMTSGRANTGELFF
few TRBJ2-7 TRBV18 CASSPYRVLYEQYF
- TRBJ2-5 TRBV24-1 CATSDNYGVMETQYF
few TRBJ2-5 TRBV14 CASSRPGLQGETQYF
- TRBJ2-2 TRBV7-6 CASSPGPRQGLNTGELFF
- TRBJ2-7 TRBV20-1 CSAANPSGRANGFEQYF
- TRBJ2-3 TRBV11-2 CASRTTGWDTQYF
- TRBJ2-2 TRBV11-2 CASSYLTYTSTTGELFF
few TRBJ2-7 TRBV2 CASGGGNSYEQYF
- TRBJ2-7 TRBV6-2/TRBV6-3 CASSYSTGLSGTSFLEQYF
once TRBJ2-5 TRBV11-2 CASSALQETQYF
few TRBJ2-1 TRBV7-6 CASSPRVGGSYNEQFF
- TRBJ2-3 TRBV5-1 CASSLGDTSTDTQYF
few TRBJ2-3 TRBV4-1 CASSQVAGASTDTQYF
few TRBJ2-7 TRBV12-3/TRBV12-4 CASSLGLAGESYEQYF
few TRBJ2-3 TRBV5-1 CASSLAGAGDPDTQYF
- TRBJ2-3 TRBV3-1 CASSQDLSSGVGDTQYF
- TRBJ2-1 TRBV12-3/TRBV12-4 CASSSGTSGREFF
- TRBJ2-2 TRBV7-6 CASSLNAGELFF